This T cell receptor beta chain was observed in a study of identical twins. Whole-study results and caveats: Insertions ran lower in abundant cord blood beta clonotypes, though not in memory repertoires. Models predicted less out-of-frame TCR alpha sharing in monozygotic twins than was found.

Each cDNA held unique molecular identifiers, and template switching gave it a universal primer site. One entry per CDR3 protein results from TCRdb running MiXCR on the 5' RACE reads. The sample lists around 1.7 million distinct CDR3 sequences; about 30% were seen once. As to this clonotype: Antigen unknown.

V dropped 4 bases and J dropped 4 bases, with 13 bases sitting between them. Per the germline V gene, CDR1 is MGHRA and CDR2 is YSYEKL. This CDR3 comprises 14 residues. Donors uniformly comprised healthy Caucasians. The rearrangement links TRBV4-1 to TRBJ1-2; a possible D gene is TRBD1 (5 bases). The sample was cord blood. The receptor was derived from a newborn girl in good health. For the CDR3, the DNA is TGCGCCAGCAGCCCCTACGCAGGGATCTATGGCTACACCTTC. Protein sequence: CASSPYAGIYGYTF.